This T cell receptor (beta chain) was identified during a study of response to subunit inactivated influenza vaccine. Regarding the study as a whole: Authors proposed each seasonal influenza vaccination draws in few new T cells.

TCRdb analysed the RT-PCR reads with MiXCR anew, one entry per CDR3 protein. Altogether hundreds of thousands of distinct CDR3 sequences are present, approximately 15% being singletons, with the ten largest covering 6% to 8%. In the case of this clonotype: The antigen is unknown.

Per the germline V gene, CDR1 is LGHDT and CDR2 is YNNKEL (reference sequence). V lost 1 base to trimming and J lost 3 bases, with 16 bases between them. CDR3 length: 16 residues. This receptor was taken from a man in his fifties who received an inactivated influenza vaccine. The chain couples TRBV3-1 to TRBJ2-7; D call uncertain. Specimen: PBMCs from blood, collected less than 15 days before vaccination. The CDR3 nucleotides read TGTGCCAGCAGCCAAGCTCTCGTACAGACTCGCTACGAGCAGTACTTC. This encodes CASSQALVQTRYEQYF.